Reported below is one TCR beta chain. The antigen remains unidentified. Only one heparinised blood draw was taken per donor, and its volume averaged roughly 0.12 L. This specimen comes from a study of beta chain features in type 1 diabetes. Overall study results and limits: The study left unresolved whether HLA type influences TCRB rearrangement. The study found fewer insertions and more deletions at VDJ junctions in type 1 diabetes patients. Naive, central memory and Treg TCRB repertoires seemed to resemble each other more closely in patients than they did in healthy donors.

J lost 5 bases, V lost 4 bases, and 5 bases had no gene match. There are 14 residues in the CDR3. The germline gives CDR1 SQVTM, CDR2 ANQGSEA. Reverse transcription of all isolated RNA meant that expressed TCRB transcripts were sequenced. Assay: immunoSEQ multiplex PCR; the TCRdb copy retains only in-frame clones and omits some. The sample lists over 700,000 clones; about a sixth were seen once. Sequencing was carried out using naive CD4+ T cells from blood. V usage is TRBV29-1 and J usage is TRBJ2-3; 11 bases are shared with TRBD2. The clonotype was recovered from a woman aged 18-30 years in good health. The CDR3 is CSVVRLAGGDTQYF. The CDR3 nucleotides are TGCAGCGTTGTACGGCTAGCGGGGGGAGATACGCAGTATTTT.